This T cell receptor (beta chain) originates from a study of blood T cell repertoires in COVID-19. Study information: From the United States, Italy and Spain came samples of acute and convalescent COVID-19. Sources were T cells, B-cell-depleted T cells, or PBMCs; the material itself was cDNA or gDNA.

Original handling: Amplifying reference gene primers gave estimates of nucleated cell counts. The assay was immunoSEQ multiplex PCR, and TCRdb's table has in-frame clones only and misses some. D and trimming were read from the DNA, whereas the V and J calls and clone size are those reported in that table. This sample yields 90,000 to 130,000 clones, of which 80% to 85% are seen a single time; 0.7% to 0.85% belongs to the top ten. Trimming cost V 4 bases and J 2 bases, with 15 bases left between them. The CDR3 runs 15 residues. The germline CDR1 and CDR2 sequences are SGHRS and YFSETQ. The TCR sequence derives from a woman between 65 and 79 years old with acute or convalescent COVID-19. The chain employs TRBV5-1 and TRBJ2-5; D is possibly TRBD2 (6 bases). The sequencing sample was made of peripheral blood. Written as DNA, the CDR3 is TGCGCCAGCAGCCGCGGCCCTGCGGGGCAAGAGACCCAGTACTTC. Translation gives CASSRGPAGQETQYF. Based on the CDR3 plus reference TRBV5-1 and TRBJ2-5, the full variable domain is KAGVTQTPRYLIKTRGQQVTLSCSPISGHRSVSWYQQTPGQGLQFLFEYFSETQRNKGNFPGRFSGRQFSNSRSEMNVSTLELGDSALYLCASSRGPAGQETQYFGPGTRLLVL.